The 14 T cell receptor beta chains in this list originate from one sample, sequenced in a study of cytomegalovirus exposure and HLA in healthy donors. TCRdb's table, derived via immunoSEQ multiplex PCR, lists solely in-frame clones and lacks some. The sample includes nearly 80,000 clones, 80% to 95% of them seen just once. The source material was PBMCs. These receptors all come from a woman in her 30s in good health and CMV-seronegative.

J is TRBJ1-2 and V is TRBV6-1; perhaps TRBD1 as D (6 bases). There are 15 residues in the CDR3. From germline, CDR1 is MNHNS and CDR2 SASEGT. Trimming took 5 bases from V and 6 from J, leaving 19 bases between them. This CDR3 is CASSRLAQGRDGYTF. The CDR3 DNA is TGTGCCAGCAGTCGACTAGCACAGGGAAGGGATGGCTACACCTTC.

The chain employs TRBV2 and TRBJ1-5; 9 bases fit TRBD1. The CDR3 covers 18 residues. V shed 4 bases and J 2 bases; nucleotides not matched to a gene: 12. The germline CDR1 and CDR2 sequences are SNHLY and FYNNEI. CDR3 in amino acids: CASSGLGQGYIGNQPQHF. The CDR3 bases are TGTGCCAGCAGTGGCTTGGGACAGGGTTATATTGGCAATCAGCCCCAGCATTTT.

The chain couples TRBV10-2 to TRBJ2-5, with TRBD2 matching 11 bases. Germline trimming cut 5 bases from V and 2 bases from J; bases unmatched to any gene: 4. The CDR3 covers 15 residues. Germline values: CDR1 WSHSY, CDR2 SAAADI. CDR3 protein: CASSSTSGRQETQYF. For the CDR3, the DNA is TGCGCCAGCAGTTCAACTAGCGGGAGACAAGAGACCCAGTACTTC.

The V and J genes are TRBV30 and TRBJ1-4, with 11 bases aligning to TRBD1. The CDR3 is 14 amino acids. CDR1 is GTSNPN and CDR2 is SVGIG in the germline V gene (reference sequence). J gave up 7 bases and V 1 base, and 2 bases lay outside the gene matches. The CDR3 protein is CAWSAGQGAEKLFF. CDR3 bases: TGTGCCTGGAGTGCTGGACAGGGGGCTGAAAAACTGTTTTTT.

The J gene is TRBJ2-1, the V gene TRBV30; maybe TRBD2 (5 bases). CDR1 is GTSNPN and CDR2 is SVGIG in the germline V gene (reference sequence). V lost 3 bases and J lost 1, with 19 bases in between. CDR3 size: 17 residues. DNA for the CDR3: TGTGCCTGGAGAAGGGCCGCCTGGAGAGGGTCCTACAATGAGCAGTTCTTC. This translates into CAWRRAAWRGSYNEQFF.

V usage is TRBV7-2 and J usage is TRBJ2-5, with D unclear. The CDR3 has 13 amino acids. The V and J ends lost 1 base and 6 bases respectively, with 9 bases between them. CDR1 is SGHTA, CDR2 FQGNSA, per germline. The CDR3 DNA is TGTGCCAGCAGCTTAGAAAATAAGCAGACCCAGTACTTC. As protein: CASSLENKQTQYF.

The CDR3 nucleotides are TGTGCCAGCAGTTCCCCGGGACTAGCGGCTGCGAAAGGGGGGCAGTATTTT. Translated, it gives CASSSPGLAAAKGGQYF. The rearrangement joins TRBV28 to TRBJ2-3; 11 bases map to TRBD2. Germline assignment: CDR1 MDHEN and CDR2 SYDVKM. CDR3 length equals 17 residues. Germline trimming cut 4 bases from V and 11 bases from J; bases unmatched to any gene: 17. Full variable domain (remainder filled in from reference TRBV28 and TRBJ2-3): DVKVTQSSRYLVKRTGEKVFLECVQDMDHENMFWYRQDPGLGLRLIYFSYDVKMKEKGDIPEGYSVSREKKERFSLILESASTNQTSMYLCASSSPGLAAAKGGQYFGPGTRLTVL.

V gene TRBV7-9 combines with J gene TRBJ2-7; possible D gene TRBD2, 5 bases. Germline V CDR1 and CDR2: SEHNR, FQNEAQ (reference sequence). Trimming took 2 bases from V and 2 from J, leaving 13 bases between them. This CDR3 is built from 15 residues. CDR3 in DNA: TGTGCCAGCAGCTTAAGGAGCGGTCGGCCCTACGAGCAGTACTTC. Protein product: CASSLRSGRPYEQYF. Looking up the rest from reference TRBV7-9 and TRBJ2-7 gives the full variable domain: DTGVSQNPRHKITKRGQNVTFRCDPISEHNRLYWYRQTLGQGPEFLTYFQNEAQLEKSRLLSDRFSAERPKGSFSTLEIQRTEQGDSAMYLCASSLRSGRPYEQYFGPGTRLTVT.

This clone was observed once. V usage is TRBV11-1 and J usage is TRBJ2-6; 7 nucleotides match TRBD1. The CDR3 runs to 17 residues. Looked up from germline, CDR1 is SGHAT and CDR2 is FQDESV (reference sequence). Trimming removed 7 bases from V and 0 bases from J; junction bases left unmatched: 9. CDR3 nucleotides: TGTGCCAGCATTGGGGACAGTGTCGACTCTGGGGCCAACGTCCTGACTTTC. Translating it yields CASIGDSVDSGANVLTF.

The V and J genes are TRBV5-1 and TRBJ2-1; the match to TRBD1 covers 9 bases. The CDR3 sequence is 15 residues long. J gave up 9 bases and V 3 bases, and 10 bases lay outside the gene matches. Germline-derived CDR1 and CDR2 are SGHRS and YFSETQ. The DNA for the CDR3 is TGCGCCAGCAGCTGGGGGACAGGGTCCGGTGGTGAGCAGTTCTTC. Its protein product is CASSWGTGSGGEQFF.

This clone is a singleton in its sample. The chain uses TRBV27 and TRBJ2-1, with D unclear. The CDR3 extends over 14 amino acids. The germline gives CDR1 MNHEY, CDR2 SMNVEV (reference sequence). Trimming stripped 5 bases from V and 3 bases from J, with 11 bases between. This CDR3 is CASSPILGYNEQFF. The CDR3 DNA reads as TGTGCCAGCAGTCCTATTCTAGGCTACAATGAGCAGTTCTTC.

The V gene is TRBV4-1, the J gene TRBJ2-1, with 14 bases lining up with TRBD2. In germline, CDR1 is MGHRA, CDR2 YSYEKL. The CDR3 length is 16 residues. Losses at the gene ends were 4 bases for V and 8 bases for J; bases not matched to a gene: 7. CDR3 nucleotide sequence: TGCGCCAGCAGCCTACGACTAGCGGGAGGGATTTATGAGCAGTTCTTC. Translation: CASSLRLAGGIYEQFF.

The chain recombines TRBV19 with TRBJ2-2; no clear D. V was trimmed by 5 bases and J by 7 bases, leaving 5 bases between them. The germline gives CDR1 LNHDA, CDR2 SQIVND (reference sequence). The CDR3 contains 11 residues. The CDR3 spells CASSGGGELFF. DNA for the CDR3: TGTGCCAGTAGTGGCGGCGGGGAGCTGTTTTTT.

The chain couples TRBV27 to TRBJ1-4; D is possibly TRBD1 (5 bases). CDR1 is MNHEY and CDR2 is SMNVEV in the germline V gene (reference sequence). V lost 6 bases to trimming and J lost 4 bases, with 15 bases between them. The CDR3 is made up of 15 amino acids. The CDR3 region has the DNA TGTGCCAGCAGAACCGCGGGACGGAATAATGAAAAACTGTTTTTT. This sequence encodes CASRTAGRNNEKLFF.